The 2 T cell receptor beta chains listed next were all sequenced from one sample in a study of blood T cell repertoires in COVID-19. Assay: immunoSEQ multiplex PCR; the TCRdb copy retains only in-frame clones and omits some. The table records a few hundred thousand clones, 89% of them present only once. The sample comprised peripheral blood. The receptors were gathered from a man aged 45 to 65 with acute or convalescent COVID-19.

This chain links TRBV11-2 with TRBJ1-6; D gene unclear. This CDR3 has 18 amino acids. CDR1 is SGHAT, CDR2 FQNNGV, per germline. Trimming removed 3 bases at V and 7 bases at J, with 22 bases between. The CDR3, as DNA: TGTGCCAGCAGCTTGCCTTGGAGGGAACACGGTACAAATTCACCCCTCCACTTT. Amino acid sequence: CASSLPWREHGTNSPLHF.

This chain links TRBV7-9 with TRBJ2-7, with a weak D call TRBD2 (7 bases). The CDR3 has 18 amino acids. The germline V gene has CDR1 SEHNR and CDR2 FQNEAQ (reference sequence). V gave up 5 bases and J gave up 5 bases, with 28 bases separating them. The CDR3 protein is CASSPKGGIGLEPDEQYF. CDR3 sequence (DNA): TGTGCCAGCAGCCCAAAAGGGGGGATCGGACTAGAACCCGACGAGCAGTACTTC.